These T cell receptor beta chains were read from a single sample in a study of cytomegalovirus exposure and HLA in healthy donors. Using immunoSEQ multiplex PCR, the repertoire was profiled, and TCRdb retains in-frame clones only, with some absent. The sample holds 150,000 to 200,000 clones, roughly 86% seen once. Source material: PBMCs. These receptors originate from a man between 18 and 35 years old in good health and CMV-seropositive. CDR3s include the opening cysteine and the closing phenylalanine or tryptophan. D genes are given only for firm matches. The size field is filled for only some rows; it gives once, few, many or a size class.

>TRBV9|TRBJ2-2|TRBD2|.
CASSTPGGSANPGELFF
TGTGCCAGCAGCACCCCGGGAGGCTCCGCCAACCCTGGGGAGCTGTTTTTT
>TRBV7-2|TRBJ2-7|.|.
CASSQGHLTYEQYF
TGTGCCAGCAGCCAGGGACACCTGACCTACGAGCAGTACTTC
>TRBV7-2|TRBJ2-2|.|.
CASSFHGELFF
TGTGCCAGCAGCTTTCACGGGGAGCTGTTTTTT
>TRBV4-2|TRBJ1-6|.|few
CASSPGHEALHF
TGTGCCAGCAGCCCTGGACATGAAGCCCTCCACTTT
>TRBV6-6|TRBJ2-7|TRBD2|.
CASSYSVSGGSYEQYF
TGTGCCAGCAGTTACTCGGTTTCGGGGGGCTCCTACGAGCAGTACTTC
>TRBV29-1|TRBJ2-7|TRBD1|.
CSASGDRAYEQYF
TGCAGCGCCTCGGGGGACAGGGCGTACGAGCAGTACTTC
>TRBV11-2|TRBJ1-1|.|.
CASSSNEYRRIMNTEAFF
TGTGCCAGCAGCTCAAACGAATATAGGCGGATAATGAACACTGAAGCTTTCTTT
>TRBV29-1|TRBJ1-5|.|.
CSVDAGVGQPQHF
TGCAGCGTTGATGCAGGGGTAGGTCAGCCCCAGCATTTT
>TRBV7-3|TRBJ1-2|.|.
CASSFDGNYGYTF
TGTGCCAGCAGCTTCGACGGGAACTATGGCTACACCTTC
>TRBV14|TRBJ2-7|TRBD1|.
CASSQVWTGGEQYF
TGTGCCAGCAGCCAAGTCTGGACAGGGGGCGAGCAGTACTTC
>TRBV7-2|TRBJ2-1|.|once
CASSVQRYEQFF
TGTGCCAGCAGCGTGCAGCGGTATGAGCAGTTCTTC
>TRBV5-1|TRBJ1-1|.|.
CASTLGQNTEAFF
TGCGCCAGCACCCTGGGACAGAACACTGAAGCTTTCTTT
>TRBV7-9|TRBJ2-1|TRBD2|.
CASSPRGFSYNEQFF
TGTGCCAGCAGCCCGCGGGGGTTTTCCTACAATGAGCAGTTCTTC
>TRBV7-2|TRBJ1-3|.|.
CASSRGAGSGNTIYF
TGTGCCAGCAGCCGTGGGGCGGGGTCTGGAAACACCATATATTTT
>TRBV4-2|TRBJ2-7|.|once
CASSQEPRVNDGDEQYF
TGTGCCAGCAGCCAAGAGCCACGAGTTAACGATGGAGACGAGCAGTACTTC
>TRBV7-2|TRBJ2-3|TRBD2|.
CASSPHGLAGYTDTQYF
TGTGCCAGCAGCCCCCACGGACTAGCGGGGTATACAGATACGCAGTATTTT
>TRBV2|TRBJ2-7|.|.
CASIGGQNYEQYF
TGTGCCAGCATCGGGGGACAGAACTACGAGCAGTACTTC
>TRBV11-3|TRBJ1-1|.|.
CASSTGDSEAFF
TGTGCCAGCAGTACAGGTGATTCCGAAGCTTTCTTT
>TRBV7-9|TRBJ2-5|.|.
CASSWQETQYF
TGTGCCAGCAGCTGGCAGGAGACCCAGTACTTC
>TRBV10-3|TRBJ1-3|TRBD1|.
CAVIPGQGGSDTIYF
TGTGCCGTCATCCCGGGACAGGGGGGTTCGGACACCATATATTTT
>TRBV7-9|TRBJ2-7|TRBD2|.
CASTSPGAGGPYEQYF
TGTGCCAGCACCTCCCCGGGAGCGGGAGGGCCCTACGAGCAGTACTTC
>TRBV18|TRBJ1-2|.|few
CASSPDRTGNYGYTF
TGTGCCAGCTCACCGGACAGAACGGGCAACTATGGCTACACCTTC
>TRBV5-1|TRBJ1-1|.|.
CASSLSGAPVGAFF
TGCGCCAGCAGCTTGTCAGGGGCACCCGTCGGAGCTTTCTTT
>TRBV19|TRBJ2-1|.|.
CASSLQYNEQFF
TGTGCCAGTAGCCTGCAGTACAATGAGCAGTTCTTC
>TRBV28|TRBJ1-2|.|.
CASRLGLIGQFPGGPGDIYGYTF
TGTGCCAGCAGGTTAGGCCTGATTGGACAGTTTCCGGGGGGACCGGGGGACATCTATGGCTACACCTTC
>TRBV6-5|TRBJ2-1|TRBD2|.
CASSYSSAGGPWEQFF
TGTGCCAGCAGTTACTCATCAGCGGGAGGGCCGTGGGAGCAGTTCTTC
>TRBV6-5|TRBJ1-5|.|.
CASSYAGQPQHF
TGTGCCAGCAGTTACGCCGGGCAGCCCCAGCATTTT
>TRBV7-9|TRBJ2-2|.|.
CASSLVPGGELFF
TGTGCCAGCAGCTTAGTCCCGGGCGGGGAGCTGTTTTTT
>TRBV7-2|TRBJ2-7|TRBD2|.
CASSPIAGLSSYEQYF
TGTGCCAGCAGCCCTATAGCGGGCCTCAGCTCCTACGAGCAGTACTTC
>TRBV30|TRBJ2-4|TRBD2|.
CAWSVLRGRDIQYF
TGTGCCTGGAGTGTACTACGGGGGAGGGACATTCAGTACTTC
>TRBV6-1|TRBJ2-5|TRBD2|.
CASTRLAGEQETQYF
TGTGCCAGCACCAGACTAGCGGGGGAACAAGAGACCCAGTACTTC
>TRBV7-6|TRBJ2-2|TRBD2|.
CASSQNGGGNTGELFF
TGTGCCAGCAGCCAGAACGGCGGGGGAAACACCGGGGAGCTGTTTTTT
>TRBV5-1|TRBJ1-4|.|.
CASSWTATNEKLFF
TGCGCCAGCAGCTGGACAGCAACTAATGAAAAACTGTTTTTT
>TRBV6-4|TRBJ1-1|TRBD1|.
CASSDSRGRWDTEAFF
TGTGCCAGCAGTGACTCAAGGGGGCGGTGGGACACTGAAGCTTTCTTT
>TRBV7-9|TRBJ2-7|.|.
CASSLSGSSYEQYF
TGTGCCAGCAGCTTGTCGGGTAGCTCCTACGAGCAGTACTTC
>TRBV28|TRBJ2-2|.|.
CASSNARGGTGELFF
TGTGCCAGCAGTAATGCGCGAGGGGGAACCGGGGAGCTGTTTTTT
>TRBV28|TRBJ2-3|.|.
CASSLGLSEDTQYF
TGTGCCAGCAGTTTAGGGCTATCCGAAGATACGCAGTATTTT
>TRBV7-2|TRBJ2-5|TRBD2|.
CASSLATGLAGGSLETQYF
TGTGCCAGCAGCTTAGCGACCGGACTAGCGGGGGGCAGTCTAGAGACCCAGTACTTC
>TRBV29-1|TRBJ1-1|TRBD1|few
CSVEGGQGSTEAFF
TGCAGCGTTGAAGGCGGACAGGGGAGCACTGAAGCTTTCTTT
>TRBV2|TRBJ2-1|TRBD2|.
CASRGSGSRPIEQFF
TGTGCCAGCAGGGGAAGCGGGAGTAGACCTATTGAGCAGTTCTTC
>TRBV7-9|TRBJ2-7|TRBD1|.
CASSGQGSAYEQYF
TGTGCCAGCAGTGGACAGGGGAGTGCCTACGAGCAGTACTTC
>TRBV4-3|TRBJ1-2|.|.
CASSQEGGGANYGYTF
TGCGCCAGCAGCCAAGAAGGAGGAGGGGCTAACTATGGCTACACCTTC
>TRBV28|TRBJ1-4|.|.
CASSREGVREKLFF
TGTGCCAGCAGCCGCGAAGGGGTCCGGGAAAAACTGTTTTTT